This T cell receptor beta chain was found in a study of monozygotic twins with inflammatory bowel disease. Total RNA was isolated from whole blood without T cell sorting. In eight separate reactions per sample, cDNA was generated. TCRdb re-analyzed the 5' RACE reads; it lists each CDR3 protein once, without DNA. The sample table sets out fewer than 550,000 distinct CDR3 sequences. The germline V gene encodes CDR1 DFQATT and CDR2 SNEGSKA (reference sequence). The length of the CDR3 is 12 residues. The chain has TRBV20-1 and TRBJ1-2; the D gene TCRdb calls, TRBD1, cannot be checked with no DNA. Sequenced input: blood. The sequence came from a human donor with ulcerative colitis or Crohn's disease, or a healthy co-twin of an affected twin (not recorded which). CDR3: CSAWDSVYGYTF.